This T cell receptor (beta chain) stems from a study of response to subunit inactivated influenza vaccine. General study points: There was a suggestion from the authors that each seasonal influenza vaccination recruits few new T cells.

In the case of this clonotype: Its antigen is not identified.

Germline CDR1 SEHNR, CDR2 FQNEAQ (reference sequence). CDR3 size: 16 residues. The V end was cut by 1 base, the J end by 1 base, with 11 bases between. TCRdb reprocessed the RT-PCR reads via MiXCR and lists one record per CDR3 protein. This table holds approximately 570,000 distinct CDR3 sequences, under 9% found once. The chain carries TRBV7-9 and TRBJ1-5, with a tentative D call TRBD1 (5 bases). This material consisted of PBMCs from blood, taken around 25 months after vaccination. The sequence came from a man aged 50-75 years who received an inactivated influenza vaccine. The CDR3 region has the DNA TGTGCCAGCAGCTTAGGACAGCTGGGCAGCAATCAGCCCCAGCATTTT. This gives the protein CASSLGQLGSNQPQHF.